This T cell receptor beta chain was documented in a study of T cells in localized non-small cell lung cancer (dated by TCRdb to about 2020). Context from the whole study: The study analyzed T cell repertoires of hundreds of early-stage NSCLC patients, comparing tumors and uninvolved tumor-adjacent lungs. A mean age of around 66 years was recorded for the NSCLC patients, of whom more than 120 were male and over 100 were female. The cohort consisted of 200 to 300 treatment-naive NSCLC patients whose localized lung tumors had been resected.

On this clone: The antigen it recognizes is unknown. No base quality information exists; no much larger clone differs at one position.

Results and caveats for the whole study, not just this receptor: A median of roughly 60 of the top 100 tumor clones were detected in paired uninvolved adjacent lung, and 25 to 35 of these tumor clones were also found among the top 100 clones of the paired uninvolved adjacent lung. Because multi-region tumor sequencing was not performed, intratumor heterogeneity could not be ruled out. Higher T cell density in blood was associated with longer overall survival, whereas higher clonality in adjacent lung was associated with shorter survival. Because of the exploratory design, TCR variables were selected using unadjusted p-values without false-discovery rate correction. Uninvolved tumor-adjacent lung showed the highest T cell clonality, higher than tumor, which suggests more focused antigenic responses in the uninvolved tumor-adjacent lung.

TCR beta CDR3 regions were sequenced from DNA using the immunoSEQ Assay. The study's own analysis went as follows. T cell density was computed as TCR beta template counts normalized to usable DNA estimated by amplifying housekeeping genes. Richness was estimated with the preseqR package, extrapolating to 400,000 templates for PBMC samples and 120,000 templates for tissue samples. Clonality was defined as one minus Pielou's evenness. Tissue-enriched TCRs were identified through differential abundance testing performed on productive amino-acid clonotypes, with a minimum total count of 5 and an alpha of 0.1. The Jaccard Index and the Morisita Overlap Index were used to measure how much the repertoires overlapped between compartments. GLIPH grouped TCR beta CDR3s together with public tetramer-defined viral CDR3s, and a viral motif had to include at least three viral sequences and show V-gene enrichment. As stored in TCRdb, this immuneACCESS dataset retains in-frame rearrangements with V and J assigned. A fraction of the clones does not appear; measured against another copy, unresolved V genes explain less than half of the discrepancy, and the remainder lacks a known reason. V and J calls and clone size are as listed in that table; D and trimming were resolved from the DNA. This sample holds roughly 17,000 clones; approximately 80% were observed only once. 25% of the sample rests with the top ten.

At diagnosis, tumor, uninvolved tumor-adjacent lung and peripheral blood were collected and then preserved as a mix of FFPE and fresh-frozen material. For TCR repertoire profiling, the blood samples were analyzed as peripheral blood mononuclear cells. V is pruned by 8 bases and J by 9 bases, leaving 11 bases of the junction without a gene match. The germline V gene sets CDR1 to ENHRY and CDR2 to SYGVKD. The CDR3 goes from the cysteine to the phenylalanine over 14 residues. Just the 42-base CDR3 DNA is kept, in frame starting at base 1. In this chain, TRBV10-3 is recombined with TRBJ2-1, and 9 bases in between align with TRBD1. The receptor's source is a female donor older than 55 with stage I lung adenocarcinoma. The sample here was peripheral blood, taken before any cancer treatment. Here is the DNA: TGTGCCATCGGCGCCGGGACAGGGCAGACTGAGCAGTTCTTC. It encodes CAIGAGTGQTEQFF.